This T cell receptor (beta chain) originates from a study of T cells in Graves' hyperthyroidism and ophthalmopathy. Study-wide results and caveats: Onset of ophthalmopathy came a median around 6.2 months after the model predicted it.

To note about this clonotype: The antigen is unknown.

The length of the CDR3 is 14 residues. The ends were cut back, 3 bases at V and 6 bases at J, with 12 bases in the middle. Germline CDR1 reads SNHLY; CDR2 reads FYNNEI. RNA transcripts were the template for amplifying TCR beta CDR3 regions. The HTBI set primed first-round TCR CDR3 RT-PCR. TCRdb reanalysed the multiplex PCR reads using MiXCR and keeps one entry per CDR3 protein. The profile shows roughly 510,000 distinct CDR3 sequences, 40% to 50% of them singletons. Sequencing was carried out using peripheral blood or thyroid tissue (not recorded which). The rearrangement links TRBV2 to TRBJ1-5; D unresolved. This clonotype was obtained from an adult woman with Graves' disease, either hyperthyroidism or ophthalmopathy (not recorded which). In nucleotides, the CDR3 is TGTGCCAGCAGTGATTCAGGAAGCGTTCAGCCCCAGCATTTT. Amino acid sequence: CASSDSGSVQPQHF.